The T cell receptor beta chain described here comes from a study of blood T cells in healthy people across ages. Study results and caveats: Naive and antigen-experienced cells could not be conclusively compared, given unsorted PBMCs.

For the second PCR, which ran for roughly 6 to 11 cycles, a sample-barcoded 5' primer and a J-beta primer mix were used. MiXCR was run by TCRdb on the 5' RACE reads, yielding one entry per CDR3 protein. This table has 600,000 or so distinct CDR3 sequences, approximately 30% appearing once. V lost 5 bases and J 5 bases, leaving 20 bases between the germline ends. This CDR3 has 16 amino acids. Germline CDR1 is SNHLY and CDR2 is FYNNEI. This clonotype was seen repeatedly, ten times or more. Its target is unknown. The source is a woman aged 80 or over in good health. The sample was blood. The chain uses TRBV2 and TRBJ2-3, with D possibly being TRBD1 or TRBD2 (5 bases each). The CDR3 DNA reads as TGTGCCAGCAGTCTTCGACTCGGGGCGGGCAGAGATACGCAGTATTTT. It specifies CASSLRLGAGRDTQYF.